This entry lists 26 T cell receptor beta chains sequenced from one sample in a study of T cells after yellow fever vaccination. TCRdb called the 5' RACE reads again in MiXCR, with one record for every CDR3 protein. This sample has 300,000 to 350,000 distinct CDR3 sequences; about 11% occur once, and the top ten carry about 3.3%. Specimen: CD4+ T cells sorted from PBMCs, collected 45 days after the yellow fever booster vaccination. These receptors all stem from a man aged 18-30 years who received the YFV17D yellow fever vaccine.

The V gene is TRBV20-1, the J gene TRBJ2-5, with TRBD2 as a possible D gene (5 bases). CDR3 length: 12 amino acids. CDR1 DFQATT and CDR2 SNEGSKA come from the germline V gene (reference sequence). V lost 5 bases to trimming and J lost 6 bases, with 13 bases between them. The chain's CDR3 is CSAQDPGKTQYF. The CDR3 DNA reads TGCAGTGCTCAAGACCCGGGGAAGACCCAGTACTTC.

A few counts support this clonotype. The V and J genes are TRBV7-9 and TRBJ1-5; D possibly corresponds to TRBD1 (5 bases). The CDR3 sequence is 13 residues long. With 4 bases removed from V and 5 bases from J, the gap between germline ends came to 9 bases. CDR1 and CDR2 from the germline V gene are SEHNR and FQNEAQ (reference sequence). This CDR3 is CASSWTQDQPQHF. As DNA, the CDR3 is TGTGCCAGCAGCTGGACACAGGATCAGCCCCAGCATTTT.

This clonotype was seen more than once but under ten times. CDR3 sequence (DNA): TGTGCCAGCAGCCCCGAGATTTGGGGGGCCTACGAGCAGTACTTC. Amino acids: CASSPEIWGAYEQYF. The rearrangement links TRBV14 to TRBJ2-7; D perhaps matches TRBD2 (6 bases). V was trimmed by 4 bases and J by 2 bases, leaving 15 bases between them. CDR1 and CDR2 from the germline V gene are SGHDN and FVKESK. The CDR3 spans 15 residues.

The table lists this clonotype with many counts. The chain links TRBV7-7 to TRBJ2-3, with 7 bases that match TRBD1. This CDR3 region has 14 residues. Germline CDR1 reads SSHAT; CDR2 reads FNYEAQ (reference sequence). V lost 5 bases and J lost 2; bases outside the gene matches: 4. CDR3 nucleotides: TGTGCCAGCAGCCAGGGACAGTTCACAGATACGCAGTATTTT. This encodes CASSQGQFTDTQYF.

The chain combines TRBV20-1 with TRBJ2-2; D is unresolved. Germline CDR1 is DFQATT and CDR2 is SNEGSKA (reference sequence). CDR3 size: 14 residues. Trimming shortened V by 4 bases and J by 6 bases, and 15 bases separated the two germline ends. CDR3 sequence (DNA): TGCAGTGCTACTCCGCCAACTATCCCCGGGGAGCTGTTTTTT. Translated, it gives CSATPPTIPGELFF.

The chain couples TRBV9 to TRBJ1-2; possibly TRBD1 for D (5 bases). V gave up 0 bases and J gave up 14 bases, with 17 bases separating them. The germline V gene has CDR1 SGDLS and CDR2 YYNGEE. This CDR3 comprises 13 residues. This CDR3 is CASSVEYPWGQTF. As DNA, the CDR3 is TGTGCCAGCAGCGTAGAGTATCCTTGGGGCCAGACCTTC.

V gene TRBV10-2 combines with J gene TRBJ2-1; TRBD2 matches at 9 bases. Per the germline V gene, CDR1 is WSHSY and CDR2 is SAAADI. The ends lost 6 bases at V and 9 bases at J; junction bases unmatched: 6. This CDR3 comprises 13 residues. The CDR3 loop is CASRNLAGSEQFF. DNA for the CDR3: TGCGCCAGCAGAAATCTAGCGGGGAGTGAGCAGTTCTTC.

The rearrangement joins TRBV6-2 or TRBV6-3 to TRBJ1-3; 7 nucleotides align to TRBD1. The junction had 7 bases not matched to a gene; V was cut back by 7 bases and J by 4 bases. Per germline, CDR1 MNHEY and CDR2 SVGEGT. The CDR3 has 14 residues. CDR3 sequence reads: CASKTGIEGNTIYF. CDR3 DNA: TGTGCCAGCAAGACAGGGATAGAAGGAAACACCATATATTTT.

The chain links TRBV6-5 to TRBJ2-3; 9 positions match TRBD1. The J segment lost 7 bases and the V segment lost 6 bases, leaving 5 bases of the junction unmatched. The CDR3 runs 13 residues. Germline V gene data show CDR1 as MNHEY and CDR2 as SVGAGI. CDR3 amino acids: CASSLQGANTQYF. The CDR3 coding sequence is TGTGCCAGCAGCCTACAGGGGGCCAATACGCAGTATTTT.

The CDR3 loop reads CATSDIPRAGEAKNIQYF. CDR3 nucleotide sequence: TGTGCCACCAGTGATATCCCCCGGGCAGGGGAGGCCAAAAACATTCAGTACTTC. The gene calls are TRBV24-1 and TRBJ2-4, with a possible D match to TRBD1 (6 bases). The CDR3 contains 18 residues. Looked up from germline, CDR1 is KGHDR and CDR2 is SFDVKD. The V gene lost 3 bases and the J gene lost 1 base, with 18 bases spanning the gap.

This clonotype was counted a few times. The rearrangement uses TRBV29-1 and TRBJ2-7; 9 positions match TRBD1. Germline V gene lookup returns CDR1 SQVTM and CDR2 ANQGSEA. J gave up 5 bases and V 5 bases, and 7 bases lay outside the gene matches. CDR3 length: 13 residues. The DNA of the CDR3 is TGCAGCGTTTCTCCCCGACAGGGGGACGAGCAGTACTTC. This encodes CSVSPRQGDEQYF.

There are a few counts of this clonotype. The chain recombines TRBV4-1 with TRBJ2-6, with TRBD2 as a possible D gene (6 bases). The V end lost 3 bases, the J end lost 3 bases, and 15 bases lay between the germline ends. CDR3 length: 17 residues. Germline CDR1 is MGHRA and CDR2 is YSYEKL. CDR3 in amino acids: CASSQVNGGLGANVLTF. CDR3 DNA sequence: TGCGCCAGCAGCCAGGTAAACGGGGGACTTGGGGCCAACGTCCTGACTTTC.

This clonotype was seen a few times. The CDR3 sequence: CAITQGTPSTDTQYF. The CDR3 nucleotides read TGTGCCATCACCCAGGGGACTCCAAGCACAGATACGCAGTATTTT. The chain recombines TRBV10-3 with TRBJ2-3; D may correspond to TRBD1 or TRBD2 (6 bases each). This CDR3 spans 15 amino acids. The germline CDR1 and CDR2 sequences are ENHRY and SYGVKD. Trimming took 7 bases from V and 0 from J, leaving 14 bases between them.

The chain is built from TRBV20-1 and TRBJ2-3; D gene ambiguous. Deletions cut 2 bases from V and 3 bases from J, with 3 bases between. The germline V gene has CDR1 DFQATT and CDR2 SNEGSKA (reference sequence). This CDR3 contains 11 residues. The CDR3 is CSARFTDTQYF. CDR3 coding DNA: TGCAGTGCTAGATTTACAGATACGCAGTATTTT.

This clonotype was detected ten times or more. V and J are TRBV6-5 and TRBJ2-1; the D gene is possibly TRBD2 (5 bases). CDR1 is MNHEY, CDR2 SVGAGI, per germline. The CDR3 loop spans 15 amino acids. Deletions cut 2 bases from V and 0 bases from J, with 8 bases between. CDR3 sequence (DNA): TGTGCCAGCAGTTACGGGGAGAGCTCCTACAATGAGCAGTTCTTC. This gives the protein CASSYGESSYNEQFF.

The table lists this clonotype with a few counts. The gene calls are TRBV7-2 and TRBJ2-1; 10 bases map to TRBD2. V gave up 2 bases and J gave up 6 bases; unmatched junction bases: 4. The CDR3 is 15 amino acids. Germline loops: CDR1 SGHTA, CDR2 FQGNSA. The CDR3 coding sequence is TGTGCCAGCAGCTTAAGCGGGGGGGCCGTCAATGAGCAGTTCTTC. Translating it yields CASSLSGGAVNEQFF.

The V gene is TRBV2, the J gene TRBJ1-6; D gene uncertain. The CDR3 sequence is 13 residues long. Germline CDR1 reads SNHLY; CDR2 reads FYNNEI. Trimming left V 1 base short and J 13 bases short, with 11 bases between. CDR3 in DNA: TGTGCCAGCAGTGAAGAGGTTACATCCCCCCTCCACTTT. Translation: CASSEEVTSPLHF.

This clonotype was counted between two and nine times. The chain combines TRBV7-3 with TRBJ2-7; 7 bases are a match to TRBD1. The V segment lost 2 bases and the J segment 5 bases; nucleotides outside the gene matches: 6. Germline V gene sequence: CDR1 SGHTA, CDR2 FQGTGA. CDR3 length: 14 residues. The CDR3 sequence is CASSLQPGGHEQYF. As DNA, the CDR3 is TGTGCCAGCAGCTTACAGCCAGGGGGTCACGAGCAGTACTTC.

This clonotype has a count of ten or more. The genes are TRBV5-1 and TRBJ2-5, with D possibly TRBD2 on 6 matching bases. Germline values: CDR1 SGHRS, CDR2 YFSETQ. Trimming shortened V by 0 bases and J by 5 bases, and 11 bases separated the two germline ends. The CDR3 is 14 amino acids. The CDR3 spells CASSLGGVRETQYF. The CDR3 region has the DNA TGCGCCAGCAGCTTGGGCGGGGTCCGGGAGACCCAGTACTTC. The full variable domain, with the rest looked up from reference TRBV5-1 and TRBJ2-5, is KAGVTQTPRYLIKTRGQQVTLSCSPISGHRSVSWYQQTPGQGLQFLFEYFSETQRNKGNFPGRFSGRQFSNSRSEMNVSTLELGDSALYLCASSLGGVRETQYFGPGTRLLVL.

This clonotype was seen only a few times. The V call is TRBV4-3, the J call TRBJ1-1; tentatively, D is TRBD1 (5 bases). The CDR3 loop spans 13 amino acids. V was cut by 0 bases and J by 11 bases, with 13 bases left in between. Germline values: CDR1 LGHNA, CDR2 YSLEER. Here the CDR3 reads CASSQELGPWAFF. The CDR3 region has the DNA TGCGCCAGCAGCCAAGAATTGGGACCTTGGGCTTTCTTT.

DNA for the CDR3: TGTGCCAGCAAGAGGCTAGCAGCTCCCACAGATACGCAGTATTTT. Translating gives CASKRLAAPTDTQYF. The chain joins TRBV6-1 to TRBJ2-3; perhaps TRBD2 as D (5 bases). The V and J ends lost 7 bases and 2 bases respectively, with 16 bases between them. CDR1 and CDR2 (germline): MNHNS, SASEGT. The CDR3 length is 15 residues.

The gene calls are TRBV19 and TRBJ1-2; maybe TRBD1 (5 bases). Germline V gives CDR1 LNHDA, CDR2 SQIVND (reference sequence). The ends were cut back, 6 bases at V and 3 bases at J, with 11 bases in the middle. CDR3 length: 13 residues. The CDR3 region is CASSPGGYYGYTF. As DNA, the CDR3 is TGTGCCAGTAGCCCGGGGGGTTACTATGGCTACACCTTC.

This clonotype was seen a few times. The rearrangement joins TRBV6-2 or TRBV6-3 to TRBJ2-4; perhaps TRBD2 as D (5 bases). CDR1 MNHEY and CDR2 SVGEGT come from the germline V gene. The CDR3 length is 13 residues. Between the trimmed V and J ends, which lost 7 bases and 8 bases, there was a span of 15 bases. CDR3 amino acids: CASTGDLKDIQYF. As DNA, the CDR3 is TGTGCCAGCACCGGGGATTTGAAGGACATTCAGTACTTC.

This clonotype was seen a few times. The V gene is TRBV6-5, the J gene TRBJ2-3; 9 bases fit TRBD2. The ends lost 2 bases at V and 3 bases at J; junction bases unmatched: 9. Germline V CDR1 and CDR2: MNHEY, SVGAGI. The CDR3 contains 17 residues. The CDR3 sequence: CASSYAISGGTTDTQYF. The CDR3 DNA reads as TGTGCCAGCAGTTACGCGATTAGCGGGGGAACAACAGATACGCAGTATTTT.

There are a few counts of this clonotype. This chain connects TRBV9 to TRBJ1-6; D not certain. The CDR3 length is 13 residues. Between the trimmed V and J ends, which lost 1 base and 11 bases, there was a span of 10 bases. CDR1 and CDR2 from the germline V gene are SGDLS and YYNGEE. The CDR3 is CASSVTNGAPLHF. The CDR3 nucleotides read TGTGCCAGCAGCGTAACAAACGGGGCACCCCTCCACTTT. Filled out from reference TRBV9 and TRBJ1-6, the complete variable domain reads DSGVTQTPKHLITATGQRVTLRCSPRSGDLSVYWYQQSLDQGLQFLIQYYNGEERAKGNILERFSAQQFPDLHSELNLSSLELGDSALYFCASSVTNGAPLHFGNGTRLTVT.

A few counts support this clonotype. The V and J genes are TRBV7-8 and TRBJ1-5; D unresolved. The V end lost 1 base, the J end lost 4 bases, and 17 bases lay between the germline ends. Germline assignment: CDR1 SGHVS and CDR2 FQNEAQ. The length of the CDR3 is 17 residues. The CDR3 coding sequence is TGTGCCAGCAGCTTAGTAGGGTCGAAGGTAGCTAATCAGCCCCAGCATTTT. It codes for CASSLVGSKVANQPQHF.